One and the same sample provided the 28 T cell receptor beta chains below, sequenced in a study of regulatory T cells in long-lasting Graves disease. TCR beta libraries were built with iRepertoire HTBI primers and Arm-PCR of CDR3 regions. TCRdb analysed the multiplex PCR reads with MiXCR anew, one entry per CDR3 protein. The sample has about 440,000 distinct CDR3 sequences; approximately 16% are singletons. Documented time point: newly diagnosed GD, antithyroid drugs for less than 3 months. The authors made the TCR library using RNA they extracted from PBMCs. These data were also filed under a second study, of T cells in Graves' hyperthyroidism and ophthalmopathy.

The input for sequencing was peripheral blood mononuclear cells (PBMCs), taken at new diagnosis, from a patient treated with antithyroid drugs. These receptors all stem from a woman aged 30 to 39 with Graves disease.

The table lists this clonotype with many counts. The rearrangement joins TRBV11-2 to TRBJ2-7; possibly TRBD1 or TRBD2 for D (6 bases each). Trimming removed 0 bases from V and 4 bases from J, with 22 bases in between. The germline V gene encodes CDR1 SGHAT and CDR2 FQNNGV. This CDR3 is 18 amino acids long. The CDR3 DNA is TGTGCCAGCAGCTTAGATCCGGCTAGTACAGGGAGGATTTACGAGCAGTACTTC. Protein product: CASSLDPASTGRIYEQYF.

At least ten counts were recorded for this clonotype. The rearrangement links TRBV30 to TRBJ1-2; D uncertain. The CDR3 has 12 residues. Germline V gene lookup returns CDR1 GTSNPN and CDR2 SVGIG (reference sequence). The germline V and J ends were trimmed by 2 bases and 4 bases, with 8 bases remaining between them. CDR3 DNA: TGTGCCTGGAGTAGACCGGCCTATGGCTACACCTTC. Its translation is CAWSRPAYGYTF.

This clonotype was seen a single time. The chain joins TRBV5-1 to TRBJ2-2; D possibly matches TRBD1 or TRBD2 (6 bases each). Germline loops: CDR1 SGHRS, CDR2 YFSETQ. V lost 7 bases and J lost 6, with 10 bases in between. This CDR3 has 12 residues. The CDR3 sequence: CASARGPGELFF. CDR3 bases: TGCGCCAGCGCCCGGGGGCCCGGGGAGCTGTTTTTT.

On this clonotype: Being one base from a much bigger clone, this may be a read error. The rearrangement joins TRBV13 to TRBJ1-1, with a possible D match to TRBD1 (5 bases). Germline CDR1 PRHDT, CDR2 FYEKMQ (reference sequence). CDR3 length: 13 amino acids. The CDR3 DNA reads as TGTGCCAGCATCAGGGTGCCGGCCACTGAAGCTTCCTTT. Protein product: CASIRVPATEASF.

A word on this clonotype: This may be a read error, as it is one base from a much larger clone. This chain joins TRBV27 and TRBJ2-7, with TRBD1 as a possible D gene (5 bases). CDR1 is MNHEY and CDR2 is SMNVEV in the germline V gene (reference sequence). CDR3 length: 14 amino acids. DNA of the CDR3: TGTGGCAGCAGTTCCGCTGACAGAAACTACGAGCAGTACTTC. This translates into CGSSSADRNYEQYF.

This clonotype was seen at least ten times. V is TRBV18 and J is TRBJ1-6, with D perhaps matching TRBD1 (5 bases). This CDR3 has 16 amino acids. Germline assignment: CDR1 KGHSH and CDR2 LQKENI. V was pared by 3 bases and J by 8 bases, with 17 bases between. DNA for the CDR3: TGTGCCAGCTCACCCCCCGGGACGGGCCTTGATTCACCCCTCCACTTT. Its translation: CASSPPGTGLDSPLHF.

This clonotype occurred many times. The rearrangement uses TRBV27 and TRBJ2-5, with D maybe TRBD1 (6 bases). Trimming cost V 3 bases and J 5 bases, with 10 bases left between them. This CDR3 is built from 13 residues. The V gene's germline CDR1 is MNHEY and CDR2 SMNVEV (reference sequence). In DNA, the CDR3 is TGTGCCAGCAGTTTTGTGGGACACGAGACCCAGTACTTC. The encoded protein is CASSFVGHETQYF.

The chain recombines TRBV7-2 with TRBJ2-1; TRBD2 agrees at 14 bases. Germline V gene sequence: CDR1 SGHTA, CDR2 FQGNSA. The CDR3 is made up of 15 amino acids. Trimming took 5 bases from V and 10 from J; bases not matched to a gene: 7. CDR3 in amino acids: CASSQGLAGVREQFF. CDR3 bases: TGTGCCAGCAGCCAGGGACTAGCGGGAGTCAGGGAGCAGTTCTTC.

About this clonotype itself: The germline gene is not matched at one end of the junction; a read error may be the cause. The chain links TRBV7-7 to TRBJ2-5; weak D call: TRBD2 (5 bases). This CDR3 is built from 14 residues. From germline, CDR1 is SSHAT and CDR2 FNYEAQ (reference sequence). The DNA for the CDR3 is TGTGCTAGCAGCTCGGTGGCAGAGCGGGAGACCCAGTACTTC. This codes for CASSSVAERETQYF.

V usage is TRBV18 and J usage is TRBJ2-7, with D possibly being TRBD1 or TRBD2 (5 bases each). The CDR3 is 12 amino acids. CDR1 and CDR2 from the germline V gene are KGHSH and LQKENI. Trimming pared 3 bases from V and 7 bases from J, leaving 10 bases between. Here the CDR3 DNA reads TGTGCCAGCTCACCCCAGGGACGAGAGCAGTACTTC. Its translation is CASSPQGREQYF. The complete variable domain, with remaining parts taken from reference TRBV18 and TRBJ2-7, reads NAGVMQNPRHLVRRRGQEARLRCSPMKGHSHVYWYRQLPEEGLKFMVYLQKENIIDESGMPKERFSAEFPKEGPSILRIQQVVRGDSAAYFCASSPQGREQYFGPGTRLTVT.

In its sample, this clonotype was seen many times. The CDR3, as DNA: TGTGCCAGCAGCTTCGGATCTAGCACAGATACGCAGTATTTT. Its translation: CASSFGSSTDTQYF. This rearrangement joins TRBV11-2 to TRBJ2-3; D remains ambiguous. The length of the CDR3 is 14 residues. V lost 3 bases and J 0 bases, leaving 7 bases between the germline ends. The V gene's germline CDR1 is SGHAT and CDR2 FQNNGV.

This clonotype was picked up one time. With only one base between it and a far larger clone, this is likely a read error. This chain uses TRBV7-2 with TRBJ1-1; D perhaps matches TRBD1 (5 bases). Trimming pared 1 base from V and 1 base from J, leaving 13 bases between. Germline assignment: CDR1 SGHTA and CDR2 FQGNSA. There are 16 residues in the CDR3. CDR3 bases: TGTGCCAGCAGCTTAGGCCCGGGACGGAAGAACACTGAAGCTTTCTTT. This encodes CASSLGPGRKNTEAFF. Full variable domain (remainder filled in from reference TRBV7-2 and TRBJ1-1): GAGVSQSPSNKVTEKGKDVELRCDPISGHTALYWYRQSLGQGLEFLIYFQGNSAPDKSGLPSDRFSAERTGGSVSTLTIQRTQQEDSAVYLCASSLGPGRKNTEAFFGQGTRLTVV.

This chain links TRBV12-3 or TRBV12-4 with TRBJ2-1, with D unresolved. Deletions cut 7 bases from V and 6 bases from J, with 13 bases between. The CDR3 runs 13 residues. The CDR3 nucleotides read TGTGCCAGCACCCCCTTAGGCGTCAATGAGCAGTTCTTC. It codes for CASTPLGVNEQFF.

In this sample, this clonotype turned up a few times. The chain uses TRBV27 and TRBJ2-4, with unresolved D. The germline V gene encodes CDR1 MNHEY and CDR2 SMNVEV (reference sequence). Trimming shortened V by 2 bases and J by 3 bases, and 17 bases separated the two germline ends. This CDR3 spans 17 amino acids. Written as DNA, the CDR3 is TGTGCCAGCAGTTTAGGTCGGGTGGGAAGTGTCAAAAACATTCAGTACTTC. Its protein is CASSLGRVGSVKNIQYF.

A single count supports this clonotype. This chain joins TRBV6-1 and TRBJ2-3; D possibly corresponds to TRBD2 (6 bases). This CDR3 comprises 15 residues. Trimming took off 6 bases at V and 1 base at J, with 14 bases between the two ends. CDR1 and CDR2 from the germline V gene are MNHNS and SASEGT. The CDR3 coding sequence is TGTGCCAGCAGCCGGGGGATTACGGGCACAGATACGCAGTATTTT. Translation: CASSRGITGTDTQYF.

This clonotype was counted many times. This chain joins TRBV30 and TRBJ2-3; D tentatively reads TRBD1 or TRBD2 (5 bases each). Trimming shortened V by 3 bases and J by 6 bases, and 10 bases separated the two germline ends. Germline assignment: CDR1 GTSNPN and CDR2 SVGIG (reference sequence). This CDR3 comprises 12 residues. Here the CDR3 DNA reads TGTGCCTGGAGCACGAGGGGCGATACGCAGTATTTT. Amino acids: CAWSTRGDTQYF.

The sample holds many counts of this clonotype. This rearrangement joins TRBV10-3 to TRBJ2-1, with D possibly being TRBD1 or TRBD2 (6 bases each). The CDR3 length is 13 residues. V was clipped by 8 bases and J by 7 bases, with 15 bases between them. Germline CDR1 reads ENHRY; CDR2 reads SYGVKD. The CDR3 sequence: CAIGGTTQNEQFF. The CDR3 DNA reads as TGTGCCATCGGGGGGACAACTCAAAATGAGCAGTTCTTC.

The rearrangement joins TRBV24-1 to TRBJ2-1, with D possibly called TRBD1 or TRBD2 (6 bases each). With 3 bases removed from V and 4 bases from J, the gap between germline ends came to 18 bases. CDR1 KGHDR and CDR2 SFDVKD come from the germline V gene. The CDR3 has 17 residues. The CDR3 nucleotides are TGTGCCACCAGTGATGTAACCCGCGGGACACGATACAATGAGCAGTTCTTC. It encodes CATSDVTRGTRYNEQFF.

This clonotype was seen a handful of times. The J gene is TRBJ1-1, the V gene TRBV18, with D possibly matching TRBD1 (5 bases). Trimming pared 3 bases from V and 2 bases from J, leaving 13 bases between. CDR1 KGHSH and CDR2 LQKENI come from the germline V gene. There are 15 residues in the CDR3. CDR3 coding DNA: TGTGCCAGCTCACCTGAGGACATTTTTAACACTGAAGCTTTCTTT. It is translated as CASSPEDIFNTEAFF. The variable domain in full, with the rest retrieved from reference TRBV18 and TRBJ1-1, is NAGVMQNPRHLVRRRGQEARLRCSPMKGHSHVYWYRQLPEEGLKFMVYLQKENIIDESGMPKERFSAEFPKEGPSILRIQQVVRGDSAAYFCASSPEDIFNTEAFFGQGTRLTVV.

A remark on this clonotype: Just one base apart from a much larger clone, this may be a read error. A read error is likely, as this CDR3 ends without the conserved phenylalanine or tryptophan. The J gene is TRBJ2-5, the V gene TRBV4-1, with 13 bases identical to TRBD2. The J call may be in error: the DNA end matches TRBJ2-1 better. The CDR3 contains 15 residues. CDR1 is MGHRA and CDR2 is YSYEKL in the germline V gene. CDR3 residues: CASSQGTSGSNEQFL. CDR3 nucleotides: TGCGCCAGCAGCCAAGGGACTAGCGGGAGCAATGAGCAGTTCCTC.

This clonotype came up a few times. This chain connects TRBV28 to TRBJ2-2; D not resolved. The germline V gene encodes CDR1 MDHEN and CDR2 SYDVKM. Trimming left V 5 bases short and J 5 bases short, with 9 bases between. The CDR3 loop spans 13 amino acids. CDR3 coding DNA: TGTGCCAGCAGTGCCCAAGGAACCGGGGAGCTGTTTTTT. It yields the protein CASSAQGTGELFF.

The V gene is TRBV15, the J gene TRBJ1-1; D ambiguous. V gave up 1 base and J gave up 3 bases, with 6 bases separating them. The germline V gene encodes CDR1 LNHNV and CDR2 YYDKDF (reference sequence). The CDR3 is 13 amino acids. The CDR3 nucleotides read TGTGCCACCAGCAGAGGAGGAGACACTGAAGCTTTCTTT. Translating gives CATSRGGDTEAFF.

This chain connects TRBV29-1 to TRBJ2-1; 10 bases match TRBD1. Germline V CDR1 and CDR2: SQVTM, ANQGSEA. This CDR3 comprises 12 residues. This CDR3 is CVRDRGHNEQFF. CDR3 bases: TGCGTTCGGGACAGGGGCCACAATGAGCAGTTCTTC.

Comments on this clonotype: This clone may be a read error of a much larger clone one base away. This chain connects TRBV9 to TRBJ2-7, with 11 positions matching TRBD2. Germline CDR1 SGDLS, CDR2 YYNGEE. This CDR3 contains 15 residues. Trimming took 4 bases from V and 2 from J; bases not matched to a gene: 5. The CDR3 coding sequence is TGTGCCAGCAGCCCGGGACTAGCGGTCCCCTACGAGCAGTACTTC. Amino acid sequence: CASSPGLAVPYEQYF.

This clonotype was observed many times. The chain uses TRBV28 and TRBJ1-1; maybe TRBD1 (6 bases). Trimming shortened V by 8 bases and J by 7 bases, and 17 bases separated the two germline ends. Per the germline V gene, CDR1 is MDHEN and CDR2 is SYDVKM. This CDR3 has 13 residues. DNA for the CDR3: TGTGCCAGCCGGGCGGGGGCCAAGAGTGAAGCTTTCTTT. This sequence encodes CASRAGAKSEAFF. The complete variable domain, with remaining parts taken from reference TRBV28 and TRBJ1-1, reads DVKVTQSSRYLVKRTGEKVFLECVQDMDHENMFWYRQDPGLGLRLIYFSYDVKMKEKGDIPEGYSVSREKKERFSLILESASTNQTSMYLCASRAGAKSEAFFGQGTRLTVV.

The CDR3 DNA sequence: TGTGCCAGCAGCCAACGCACTAGCGGGAGGAGACAAGAGACCCAGTACTTC. Amino acid sequence: CASSQRTSGRRQETQYF. This chain links TRBV3-1 with TRBJ2-5; 12 bases are shared with TRBD2. The CDR3 extends over 17 amino acids. CDR1 LGHDT and CDR2 YNNKEL come from the germline V gene (reference sequence). V lost 2 bases, J lost 2 bases, and 6 bases stayed unmatched.

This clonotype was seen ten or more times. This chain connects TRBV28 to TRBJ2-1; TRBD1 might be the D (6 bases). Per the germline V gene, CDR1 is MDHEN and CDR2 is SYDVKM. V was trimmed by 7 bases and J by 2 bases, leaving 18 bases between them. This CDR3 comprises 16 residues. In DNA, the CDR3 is TGTGCCAGCACCCCGGTCAGGGGCCGGACCTACAATGAGCAGTTCTTC. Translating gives CASTPVRGRTYNEQFF.

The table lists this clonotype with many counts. CDR3 in DNA: TGCAGTGCTAGACCCCCCGGACTAGCCGGCGACGAGCAGTACTTC. Translation gives CSARPPGLAGDEQYF. The rearrangement uses TRBV20-1 and TRBJ2-7, with 8 bases identical to TRBD2. The V segment lost 2 bases and the J segment 5 bases; nucleotides outside the gene matches: 11. Germline CDR1 is DFQATT and CDR2 is SNEGSKA (reference sequence). The CDR3 has 15 residues.